This TCR beta chain emerged from a study of post-analysis software for immune sequencing data. The J segment lost 4 bases and the V segment lost 4 bases, leaving 6 bases of the junction unmatched. Germline-derived CDR1 and CDR2 are SNHLY and FYNNEI. CDR3 length equals 15 residues. Included in the TCR beta cDNA libraries were unique molecular identifiers. Each CDR3 protein gets one entry after TCRdb re-called the PCR reads with MiXCR. The table has around 400,000 distinct CDR3 sequences, about 39% seen once. Study outcomes and limitations: Batch-mates among the samples co-clustered strongly by F measure. Compared with controls, patients had more of about 5 TRBV segments, including TRBV5-6, TRBV5-1 and TRBV20-1.

With regard to this clonotype: Its target is not known.

The V and J genes are TRBV2 and TRBJ1-2; 10 bases are a match to TRBD1. This TCR was recovered from a girl aged 2-10 years with multiple sclerosis. The sequencing input was blood. The CDR3 loop reads CASSGQDRGFYGYTF. CDR3 bases: TGTGCCAGCAGTGGCCAGGACAGGGGGTTCTATGGCTACACCTTC.